Listed below are T cell receptor beta chains from one sample, sequenced in a study of Ad26.COV2.S vaccination and SARS-CoV-2 variants. The data were produced by immunoSEQ multiplex PCR, yet TCRdb's version contains in-frame clones alone and is incomplete. The table has roughly 350,000 clones, 80% to 90% seen once. This specimen consisted of peripheral blood, obtained in a trial of Ad26.COV2.S vaccine versus placebo. These receptor sequences come from a person between 18 and 59 years old who received the Ad26.COV2.S COVID-19 vaccine or a placebo. CDR3s include the opening cysteine and the closing phenylalanine or tryptophan. Fields, in order: CDR3 DNA, CDR3 protein, D gene, V gene, J gene, clone size. A D gene is named only where the DNA matches it firmly. The size entry is marked missing in some rows and otherwise reads once, few, many or a size class.

TGTGCCAGCATGGAGGGTACTCAGCCCCAGCATTTT	CASMEGTQPQHF	.	TRBV12-3/TRBV12-4	TRBJ1-5	.
TGTGCTAGTGGTTTGCGCGAGCAGTACTTC	CASGLREQYF	.	TRBV12-5	TRBJ2-7	.
TGTGCCAGCAGGTGGGGTATACAGGACTATGGCTACACCTTC	CASRWGIQDYGYTF	.	TRBV6-5	TRBJ1-2	.
TGTGCCAGCAGTTTTACGAGGGTCCCCCGGGCTTTCTTT	CASSFTRVPRAFF	.	TRBV6-2/TRBV6-3	TRBJ1-1	few
TGTGCCAGCAGCTTAGAAGCAGGGACCGGCGCACCCCTCCACTTT	CASSLEAGTGAPLHF	.	TRBV11-2	TRBJ1-6	.
TGTGCCAGCAGCGCAGGGGGCGACGGCTACACCTTC	CASSAGGDGYTF	TRBD1	TRBV9	TRBJ1-2	once
TGCGCCAGCAGCTTGGCTGGCCTGGGGGATTCACCCCTCCACTTT	CASSLAGLGDSPLHF	.	TRBV5-1	TRBJ1-6	.
TGTGCCAGCAGTAAATGCGGGCAGGGAGCCTCGGACAAGCAGTACTTC	CASSKCGQGASDKQYF	.	TRBV21-1	TRBJ2-7	.
TGTGCCAGCAGCCCCAGGGAGTCTAGCGTCGATGAGCAGTTCTTC	CASSPRESSVDEQFF	.	TRBV7-8	TRBJ2-1	.
TGTGCCAGCAGCCCCAGCGGGGGGGAGGAGCAGTATTTT	CASSPSGGEEQYF	TRBD2	TRBV9	TRBJ2-3	once
TGCGCCAGCAGCCATGCCGAAGGGGTTGGGAATGAGCAGTTCTTC	CASSHAEGVGNEQFF	.	TRBV4-1	TRBJ2-1	.
TGTGCCAGTAGTCGGAGCGGGGGACCCTACGAGCAGTACTTC	CASSRSGGPYEQYF	TRBD2	TRBV19	TRBJ2-7	.
TGTGCCAGCAGCTTCGATACGGGGGGCCCCTCAGATACGCAGTATTTT	CASSFDTGGPSDTQYF	.	TRBV5-8	TRBJ2-3	.
TGCGCCAGCAGCCAAGTTCCCACACTAGCGGGGGTGGTAGAGACCCAGTACTTC	CASSQVPTLAGVVETQYF	TRBD2	TRBV4-3	TRBJ2-5	.
TGTGCCAGCAGCTTAGCGGGACCGAACACTGAAGCTTTCTTT	CASSLAGPNTEAFF	.	TRBV13	TRBJ1-1	.
TGTGCCAGCAGCGGAACGGGACAGGGTGGTCAGCCCCAGCATTTT	CASSGTGQGGQPQHF	TRBD1	TRBV7-9	TRBJ1-5	.
TGTGCCAGCAGCCTTTTAAGGGCTGAAAAACTGTTTTTT	CASSLLRAEKLFF	.	TRBV14	TRBJ1-4	few
TGTGCCAGCAGTCAAAGGGACTATGCGGGCAACGAGCAGTACTTC	CASSQRDYAGNEQYF	TRBD2	TRBV27	TRBJ2-7	.
TGCAGTGCTAGTACTATTCTTAGCACAGATACGCAGTATTTT	CSASTILSTDTQYF	.	TRBV20-1	TRBJ2-3	.
TGTGCCAGCAGCGTAACCCATGAGCAGTTCTTC	CASSVTHEQFF	.	TRBV9	TRBJ2-1	.
TGCAGTGCGAGTGAGGGGTCTGGAAACACCATATATTTT	CSASEGSGNTIYF	.	TRBV20-1	TRBJ1-3	.
TGTGCCAGCAGCCAGGGACGGGTGGAGTTCTTC	CASSQGRVEFF	.	TRBV6-2/TRBV6-3	TRBJ2-1	.
TGTGCCAGCAGCGTCCCGGTTGGAAACACCATATATTTT	CASSVPVGNTIYF	.	TRBV9	TRBJ1-3	.
TGTGCCAGTAGTATGACCTTCTGGGGGAATGAGCAGTTCTTC	CASSMTFWGNEQFF	.	TRBV19	TRBJ2-1	.
TGTGCCAGCGAGGACGGGGGGGCCGACACAGATACGCAGTATTTT	CASEDGGADTDTQYF	TRBD2	TRBV7-2	TRBJ2-3	.
TGTGCCAGCAGTTACTCGGGGGGGCGCGGAAACACCATATATTTT	CASSYSGGRGNTIYF	.	TRBV6-5	TRBJ1-3	.
TGTGCCAGCAGCACTTTACAGGGGGCAAGGCAGCCCCAGCATTTT	CASSTLQGARQPQHF	TRBD1	TRBV7-8	TRBJ1-5	.
TGTGCCAGCAGTCACCAATTTCGGACAGGGGGCCGCGAGCAGTACTTC	CASSHQFRTGGREQYF	TRBD1	TRBV6-2/TRBV6-3	TRBJ2-7	once
TGTGCCAGCAGTTTAGGTGGGGAGCAGTTCTTC	CASSLGGEQFF	.	TRBV12-3/TRBV12-4	TRBJ2-1	.
TGTGCCAGCAGCCCTACACGCCTGATGACAGGTCATCCGGATACGCAGTATTTT	CASSPTRLMTGHPDTQYF	.	TRBV7-8	TRBJ2-3	.
TGTGCCAGCTCACCACCGAACGGCGAAAAACTGTTTTTT	CASSPPNGEKLFF	.	TRBV18	TRBJ1-4	once
TGCGCCAGCAGACCACCTAGGGTCGCCAAAAACATTCAGTACTTC	CASRPPRVAKNIQYF	.	TRBV5-1	TRBJ2-4	.
TGTGCCAGCAGCTTCACCGGGACAACTAACTATGGCTACACCTTC	CASSFTGTTNYGYTF	.	TRBV7-2	TRBJ1-2	.
TGTGCCAGCAGTGACCAAGTAGGAGAGACCCAGTACTTC	CASSDQVGETQYF	.	TRBV6-4	TRBJ2-5	.
TGTGCCAGCAGCTCACTATCCGGGACAGGGGGCAGGTACGAGCAGTACTTC	CASSSLSGTGGRYEQYF	TRBD1	TRBV7-6	TRBJ2-7	.
TGTGCCAGTAGTCTCCGGGGATCCGGAGGCTATGGCTACACCTTC	CASSLRGSGGYGYTF	.	TRBV19	TRBJ1-2	.
TGTGCCAGCAGATCCCGGGACCTTTCTGGAAACACCATATATTTT	CASRSRDLSGNTIYF	.	TRBV7-9	TRBJ1-3	.
TGCGCCAGCAGCTGGCTGGACAACGGCGGGGAGCTGTTTTTT	CASSWLDNGGELFF	.	TRBV5-1	TRBJ2-2	.
TGTGCCAGCAGCGTTCGAGGGGGCCGCACTAGCACAGATACGCAGTATTTT	CASSVRGGRTSTDTQYF	TRBD1	TRBV9	TRBJ2-3	.
TGTGCCTGGTCACCAGGTCTCGGCTACACCTTC	CAWSPGLGYTF	.	TRBV30	TRBJ1-2	.
TGTGCCAGCAGTGACTCGATGGAGGGTTCACCCCTCCACTTT	CASSDSMEGSPLHF	.	TRBV6-4	TRBJ1-6	.
TGTGCCAGCAGCTTATTAGTTGGACAGGGGTCTAACGAGCAGTACTTC	CASSLLVGQGSNEQYF	TRBD1	TRBV7-8	TRBJ2-7	.
TGCGCCAGCCAGGACGCGAACACCGGGGAGCTGTTTTTT	CASQDANTGELFF	.	TRBV4-3	TRBJ2-2	once
TGTGCCAGCAGGGGCCAGGCAGGCCATGGCTACACCTTC	CASRGQAGHGYTF	.	TRBV25-1	TRBJ1-2	.
TGTGCCCTGCAAAAGGAGGTCAATGATGGCTACACCTTC	CALQKEVNDGYTF	.	TRBV30	TRBJ1-2	.
TGCGCCAGCAGCCAAAATGCAGGGGGGGTAACTGAAGCTTTCTTT	CASSQNAGGVTEAFF	TRBD1	TRBV4-1	TRBJ1-1	.
TGTGCCAGCTCTCTTCGGGACAACTATGGCTACACCTTC	CASSLRDNYGYTF	.	TRBV18	TRBJ1-2	.
TGTGCCAGCAGCCTACTCACGGACAATGAGCAGTTCTTC	CASSLLTDNEQFF	.	TRBV13	TRBJ2-1	.
TGTGCCAGCAGTTTGCGCAGACCTATTGGCTACACCTTC	CASSLRRPIGYTF	.	TRBV12-3/TRBV12-4	TRBJ1-2	.